The 32 T cell receptor beta chains below come from one sample, sequenced in a study of prognosis after radiotherapy for stage I lung cancer. Starting from genomic DNA, TCR beta CDR3 was amplified through two-round multiplex PCR. It was primers specific to each TRBV and TRBJ gene that first-round PCR used. In TCRdb, the multiplex PCR reads were re-called with MiXCR into one record per CDR3 protein. In the table there are approximately 30,000 distinct CDR3 sequences, about 33% of which are singletons. Sequences were derived from PBMCs, sampled before or after stereotactic body radiation therapy (not recorded which). The receptor set was obtained from a donor aged 50 or older with non-small cell lung cancer.

This clonotype came up many times. The chain carries TRBV5-1 and TRBJ2-5; D perhaps matches TRBD2 (6 bases). This CDR3 has 12 residues. V was trimmed by 5 bases and J by 1 base, leaving 6 bases between them. The germline gives CDR1 SGHRS, CDR2 YFSETQ. For the CDR3, the DNA is TGCGCCAGCAGACTAGCCCAAGAGACCCAGTACTTC. Translated: CASRLAQETQYF.

The chain carries TRBV6-2 or TRBV6-3 and TRBJ1-2; TRBD1 agrees at 7 bases. Germline V gives CDR1 MNHEY, CDR2 SVGEGT. The V gene end was trimmed by 5 bases and the J gene end by 4 bases; junction bases not matched to a gene: 7. The CDR3 is made up of 14 amino acids. CDR3 DNA: TGTGCCAGCAGTGACAGGGCCGTGTGCTATGGCTACACCTTC. Protein product: CASSDRAVCYGYTF.

This clonotype is medium-sized (0.01 to 0.1%) within its sample. V usage is TRBV6-2 or TRBV6-3 and J usage is TRBJ2-2; D gene unclear. V lost 5 bases and J 3 bases, leaving 16 bases between the germline ends. Germline CDR1 and CDR2: MNHEY and SVGEGT. The CDR3 is 16 residues long. Written as DNA, the CDR3 is TGTGCCAGCAGTAAAGATGGGCGGAGATACACCGGGGAGCTGTTTTTT. It encodes CASSKDGRRYTGELFF.

On this clonotype: A read error is the likely source, as a far larger clone sits one nucleotide away. The CDR3 is CASSFLGLEQFF. The CDR3 bases are TGTGCCAGCAGTTTTTTAGGGCTCGAGCAGTTCTTC. The rearrangement uses TRBV12-3 or TRBV12-4 and TRBJ2-1; D remains unclear. V was cut by 3 bases and J by 10 bases, with 10 bases left in between. The CDR3 spans 12 residues.

This clonotype has just one count. This sequence is one base from a far larger clone and is likely a read error. This chain connects TRBV10-3 to TRBJ2-7; a weak D match, TRBD2 (6 bases). The V gene's germline CDR1 is ENHRY and CDR2 SYGVKD. The CDR3 extends over 16 amino acids. Trimming stripped 7 bases from V and 7 bases from J, with 26 bases between. CDR3 DNA: TGTGCCATCATAATCTGGCGTAGGGACTCCTACAATGAGCAGTACTTC. Encoded protein: CAIIIWRRDSYNEQYF.

About this clonotype: A far larger clone is off by one base, so a read error is likely. The J gene is TRBJ2-7, the V gene TRBV6-2 or TRBV6-3; D might be TRBD1 (5 bases). CDR3 length: 16 amino acids. Looked up from germline, CDR1 is MNHEY and CDR2 is SVGEGT. The CDR3 region has the DNA TGTGCCAGCCGACCAGTCCGGACATTTATCCGATTAGAGCAGGACTTC. Protein product: CASRPVRTFIRLEQDF.

The chain carries TRBV28 and TRBJ1-2, with 9 bases matching TRBD1. V lost 7 bases and J lost 9; bases outside the gene matches: 12. Per germline, CDR1 MDHEN and CDR2 SYDVKM. The CDR3 contains 14 residues. CDR3 protein: CASTLNRGQYCYTF. The CDR3 DNA follows: TGTGCCAGCACCCTTAACAGGGGGCAGTATTGCTACACCTTC.

This clonotype was observed at least ten times. The chain links TRBV14 to TRBJ2-7, with D possibly matching TRBD2 (5 bases). CDR1 SGHDN and CDR2 FVKESK come from the germline V gene. V was clipped by 4 bases and J by 7 bases, with 17 bases between them. The CDR3 is made up of 14 amino acids. CDR3 sequence: CASSPEDSRWEQYF. The CDR3 DNA is TGTGCCAGCAGCCCCGAGGACTCCCGGTGGGAGCAGTACTTC.

This clonotype has at least ten counts. Compared with germline, one end of the junction differs, possibly owing to a read error. V gene TRBV2 combines with J gene TRBJ1-4; D may be TRBD1 (5 bases). The germline CDR1 and CDR2 sequences are SNHLY and FYNNEI. The CDR3 spans 12 residues. CDR3 in amino acids: CASSEFQGDYRF. The CDR3 region has the DNA TGTGCCAGCAGTGAGTTCCAGGGAGATTATCGCTTT.

By proportion, this clonotype is medium-sized (0.01 to 0.1%). V and J are TRBV6-1 and TRBJ1-2, with unresolved D. The CDR3 contains 12 residues. Between the trimmed V and J ends, which lost 1 base and 9 bases, there was a span of 9 bases. CDR1 MNHNS and CDR2 SASEGT come from the germline V gene. The CDR3 is CASSEVVGSYTF. CDR3 nucleotide sequence: TGTGCCAGCAGTGAAGTCGTGGGAAGCTACACCTTC.

The chain employs TRBV6-1 and TRBJ1-6; D uncertain. This CDR3 region has 15 residues. V shed 5 bases and J shed 7 bases, with 15 bases lying between them. The germline V gene has CDR1 MNHNS and CDR2 SASEGT. In DNA form, the CDR3 reads TGTGCCAGCAGTCCTGGTCAAGTGGAGAATTCACCCCTCCACTTT. Its translation is CASSPGQVENSPLHF.

The chain is built from TRBV7-6 and TRBJ2-2, with 12 bases matching TRBD2. Unmatched junction bases numbered 9, after V lost 5 bases and J lost 8 bases. The CDR3 runs to 16 residues. Germline V gene sequence: CDR1 SGHVS, CDR2 FNYEAQ. CDR3 amino acids: CASSMLAGGSGGELFF. The CDR3 DNA reads TGTGCCAGCAGCATGCTAGCGGGAGGGTCAGGTGGGGAGCTGTTTTTT. Filled out from reference TRBV7-6 and TRBJ2-2, the complete variable domain reads GAGVSQSPRYKVTKRGQDVALRCDPISGHVSLYWYRQALGQGPEFLTYFNYEAQQDKSGLPNDRFSAERPEGSISTLTIQRTEQRDSAMYRCASSMLAGGSGGELFFGEGSRLTVL.

Details on this clonotype: One base separates it from a far larger clone, so it is likely a read error. V usage is TRBV6-5 and J usage is TRBJ2-3, with D maybe TRBD2 (6 bases). Germline CDR1 and CDR2: MNHEY and SVGAGI. V lost 5 bases and J 5 bases, leaving 20 bases between the germline ends. CDR3 length equals 16 residues. The DNA for the CDR3 is TGTGCCAGCAGTGAAGTCCTATCGGGAGCGGGAGATACGCAGTATTTT. Translation: CASSEVLSGAGDTQYF.

The V gene is TRBV27, the J gene TRBJ2-1; D is unresolved. The length of the CDR3 is 14 residues. Germline assignment: CDR1 MNHEY and CDR2 SMNVEV (reference sequence). V dropped 3 bases and J dropped 3 bases, with 9 bases sitting between them. CDR3 region: CASSFTENYNEQFF. For the CDR3, the DNA is TGTGCCAGCAGTTTCACAGAAAACTACAATGAGCAGTTCTTC.

Worth noting for this clonotype: A much larger clone lies one base from this, so it may be a read error. The V call is TRBV9, the J call TRBJ2-1; no firm D call. Germline V CDR1 and CDR2: SGDLS, YYNGEE. There are 12 residues in the CDR3. The CDR3 here is CASIVAGNEQFF. The CDR3 DNA reads as TGTGCCAGCATCGTAGCTGGAAATGAGCAGTTCTTC.

As concerns this clonotype: At one of its ends the junction is not consistent with the germline gene, which may arise from a read error. The chain has TRBV6-2 or TRBV6-3 and TRBJ2-2; perhaps D is TRBD1 or TRBD2 (5 bases each). This CDR3 has 14 residues. The germline V gene encodes CDR1 MNHEY and CDR2 SVGEGT. CDR3 sequence: CASMGRPNTGELFF. The CDR3 region has the DNA TGTGCCAGCATGGGACGGCCTAACACCGGGGAACTGTTTTTT.

Of note for this clonotype: With a much larger clone just one base away, this may be a read error. The gene calls are TRBV6-2 or TRBV6-3 and TRBJ1-5; D gene ambiguous. Trimming took 6 bases from V and 6 from J, leaving 18 bases between them. Germline assignment: CDR1 MNHEY and CDR2 SVGEGT. The CDR3 spans 15 residues. The CDR3 bases are TGTGCCAGCAGCCCAAGGGATACCTACAGTCAGCCCCAGCATTTT. Its protein is CASSPRDTYSQPQHF.

This clonotype was recorded at least ten times. The V call is TRBV12-3 or TRBV12-4, the J call TRBJ1-5; 7 bases agree with TRBD1. Germline trimming cut 1 base from V and 1 base from J; bases unmatched to any gene: 7. The CDR3 totals 17 residues. The DNA of the CDR3 is TGTGCCAGCAGTTTAGGGACAGGTCTACTAAGCAATCAGCCCCAGCATTTT. This gives the protein CASSLGTGLLSNQPQHF.

The V and J genes are TRBV6-1 and TRBJ2-7; TRBD2 is a possible D gene (5 bases). V lost 6 bases to trimming and J lost 4 bases, with 10 bases between them. CDR1 MNHNS and CDR2 SASEGT come from the germline V gene. The CDR3 is 12 amino acids. In DNA form, the CDR3 reads TGTGCCAGCAGAACCTCGGGGTACGAGCAGTACTTC. This translates into CASRTSGYEQYF.

This clonotype was picked up a small number of times. This may come from a read error, since a much larger clone is one base off. The J gene is TRBJ1-2, the V gene TRBV6-5, with a possible D match to TRBD1 (5 bases). This CDR3 is built from 14 residues. V was shortened by 0 bases and J by 4 bases, with 9 bases between the two germline ends. Per the germline V gene, CDR1 is MNHEY and CDR2 is SVGAGI. Here the CDR3 DNA reads TGTGCCAGCAGTTACTCTGGGGGTGTCTATGGCTACACCTTC. Amino acid sequence: CASSYSGGVYGYTF.

This clonotype was detected many times. This rearrangement joins TRBV20-1 to TRBJ2-7; D may be TRBD1 or TRBD2 (6 bases each). Germline-derived CDR1 and CDR2 are DFQATT and SNEGSKA (reference sequence). V lost 3 bases, J lost 1 base, and 10 bases lay in between. The CDR3 sequence is 13 residues long. This CDR3 reads CSARRDNSYEQYF. In DNA, the CDR3 is TGCAGTGCTAGGCGGGACAATTCCTACGAGCAGTACTTC.

There are many counts of this clonotype. The chain has TRBV5-1 and TRBJ1-1, with D perhaps matching TRBD1 (6 bases). The CDR3 consists of 13 residues. Germline loops: CDR1 SGHRS, CDR2 YFSETQ. V was trimmed by 4 bases and J by 5 bases, leaving 12 bases between them. CDR3 loop: CASSIQGNTEAFF. DNA for the CDR3: TGCGCCAGCAGCATACAGGGAAATACTGAAGCTTTCTTT.

In this sample, this clonotype turned up many times. This chain links TRBV4-1 with TRBJ1-3; 10 bases map to TRBD1. Germline V lookup: CDR1 MGHRA, CDR2 YSYEKL. The V segment lost 1 base and the J segment 0 bases; nucleotides outside the gene matches: 9. The CDR3 sequence is 19 residues long. CDR3: CASSQAGTGAEASGNTIYF. CDR3 DNA: TGCGCCAGCAGCCAAGCGGGGACAGGGGCGGAAGCCTCTGGAAACACCATATATTTT.

Many counts were recorded for this clonotype. The V gene is TRBV2, the J gene TRBJ1-1; D not resolved. The CDR3 spans 13 residues. V shed 7 bases and J shed 2 bases, with 11 bases lying between them. CDR1 SNHLY and CDR2 FYNNEI come from the germline V gene. The CDR3 coding sequence is TGTGCCAGCAAGGCGTCAGCAAACACTGAAGCTTTCTTT. It yields the protein CASKASANTEAFF.

In the case of this clonotype: This clone may be a read error of a much larger clone one base away. The rearrangement joins TRBV14 to TRBJ1-1; D is possibly TRBD1 (5 bases). Germline V lookup: CDR1 SGHDN, CDR2 FVKESK. This CDR3 spans 16 amino acids. V lost 4 bases and J lost 4, with 19 bases in between. CDR3 region: CASSLVSGSGGTEAFF. The CDR3 coding sequence is TGTGCCAGCAGCCTGGTCTCAGGGTCGGGGGGCACTGAAGCTTTCTTT.

In regard to this clonotype: Being one base from a much bigger clone, this may be a read error. This chain connects TRBV7-3 to TRBJ2-1; 10 nucleotides match TRBD1. Germline V gene sequence: CDR1 SGHTA, CDR2 FQGTGA. V lost 5 bases to trimming and J lost 9 bases; unmatched junction nucleotides: 4. The CDR3 runs 13 residues. The CDR3 coding sequence is TGTGCCAGCAGCGATGACAGGGGGCTTGAGCAGTTCTTC. Translating it yields CASSDDRGLEQFF.

This clonotype showed up just a few times. V and J are TRBV6-2 or TRBV6-3 and TRBJ2-7, with no clear D. Germline CDR1 reads MNHEY; CDR2 reads SVGEGT. The CDR3 runs 12 residues. V lost 7 bases, J lost 2 bases, and 9 bases lay in between. The CDR3 is CASMDQAYEQYF. CDR3 DNA sequence: TGTGCCAGCATGGACCAGGCCTACGAGCAGTACTTC.

Only a few counts were recorded for this clonotype. This may stem from a read error, because a much larger clone lies one nucleotide away. This chain uses TRBV19 with TRBJ1-1; D gene uncertain. CDR3 length: 12 amino acids. The V gene lost 8 bases and the J gene lost 7 bases, with 14 bases spanning the gap. Per germline, CDR1 LNHDA and CDR2 SQIVND (reference sequence). The CDR3 loop reads CASWIVGVEAFF. The CDR3 nucleotides read TGTGCCAGTTGGATCGTTGGTGTTGAAGCTTTCTTT.

Comment on this clonotype: A far larger clone is one nucleotide away, so this likely arose from a read error. The CDR3 coding sequence is TGTGCCAGCAGTTACTCCAACAGGAACTATTGCTACACCTTC. Translating it yields CASSYSNRNYCYTF. This chain links TRBV6-9 with TRBJ1-2; weak D call: TRBD1 (5 bases). CDR1 and CDR2 from the germline V gene are MNHGY and SVAAGI. The CDR3 loop spans 14 amino acids.

At least ten counts were recorded for this clonotype. V gene TRBV27 combines with J gene TRBJ1-2; D may be TRBD1 (6 bases). CDR1 is MNHEY, CDR2 SMNVEV, per germline (reference sequence). This CDR3 comprises 14 residues. V lost 2 bases to trimming and J lost 5 bases, with 12 bases between them. The CDR3 sequence: CASSLNREVYGYTF. CDR3 sequence (DNA): TGTGCCAGCAGTTTAAACAGGGAGGTTTATGGCTACACCTTC.

This clonotype appeared many times. The CDR3 nucleotides read TGTGCCAGCAGCTTAGAGGGGACAACTAATCCCTACGAGCAGTACTTC. It specifies CASSLEGTTNPYEQYF. V usage is TRBV11-2 and J usage is TRBJ2-7; D possibly corresponds to TRBD1 (6 bases). The V and J ends lost 0 bases and 2 bases respectively, with 14 bases between them. CDR3 length equals 16 residues. Germline V gene sequence: CDR1 SGHAT, CDR2 FQNNGV.

This clonotype appeared a few times. The chain is built from TRBV5-6 and TRBJ2-7; D may be TRBD2 (6 bases). Germline V CDR1 and CDR2: SGHDT, YYEEEE. V lost 4 bases and J 10 bases, leaving 15 bases between the germline ends. This CDR3 has 12 residues. Here the CDR3 reads CASSPGGADQYF. For the CDR3, the DNA is TGTGCCAGCAGCCCCGGAGGGGCTGATCAGTACTTC.